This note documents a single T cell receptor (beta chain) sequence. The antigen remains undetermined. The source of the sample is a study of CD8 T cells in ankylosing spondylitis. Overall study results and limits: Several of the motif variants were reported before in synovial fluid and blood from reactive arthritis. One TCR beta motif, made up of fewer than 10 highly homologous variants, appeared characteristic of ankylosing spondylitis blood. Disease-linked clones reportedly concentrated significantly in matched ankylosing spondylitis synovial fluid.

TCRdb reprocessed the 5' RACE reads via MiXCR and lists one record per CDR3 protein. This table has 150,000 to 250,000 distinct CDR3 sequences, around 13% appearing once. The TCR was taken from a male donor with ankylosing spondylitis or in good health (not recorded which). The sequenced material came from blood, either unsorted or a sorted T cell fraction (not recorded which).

As DNA, the CDR3 is TGTGCCACCAGCAGAGTGGGGGATCCAACAGATACGCAGTATTTT. Protein sequence: CATSRVGDPTDTQYF. The chain joins TRBV15 to TRBJ2-3, with D perhaps assigned TRBD1 or TRBD2 (5 bases each). There are 15 residues in the CDR3. V lost 1 base to trimming and J lost 3 bases, with 11 bases between them. The germline gives CDR1 LNHNV, CDR2 YYDKDF (reference sequence).